Following are 16 T cell receptor beta chains from one sample sequenced in a study of T cells in Graves' hyperthyroidism and ophthalmopathy. TCR beta CDR3 sequences were amplified from RNA transcripts. The HTBI set primed first-round TCR CDR3 RT-PCR. Each CDR3 protein is one row after TCRdb ran MiXCR on the multiplex PCR reads. Of about 480,000 distinct CDR3 sequences in the sample, approximately 25% were seen once. Material for sequencing was blood. The receptors were gathered from a woman aged 30 to 39 with Graves' ophthalmopathy.

A note on this clonotype: A much larger clone differs from this one at a single base, so this may be a read error. The V call is TRBV6-5, the J call TRBJ2-7; TRBD2 matches at 12 bases. The CDR3 length is 16 residues. CDR1 is MNHEY and CDR2 is SVGAGI in the germline V gene. V lost 4 bases, J lost 12 bases, and 16 bases stayed unmatched. The CDR3 loop is CASSCSGPTSGRSPYF. Written as DNA, the CDR3 is TGTGCCAGCAGTTGCTCCGGTCCGACTAGCGGGAGAAGTCCGTACTTC.

This clonotype was detected ten times or more. This CDR3 is CASSHGTAGYEQYF. The CDR3 DNA is TGTGCCAGCAGTCACGGGACGGCGGGCTACGAGCAGTACTTC. The gene calls are TRBV12-3 or TRBV12-4 and TRBJ2-7; either TRBD1 or TRBD2 may fit D (5 bases each). CDR3 length: 14 residues. V lost 5 bases and J lost 3, with 14 bases in between.

The chain uses TRBV2 and TRBJ2-7, with D perhaps TRBD1 or TRBD2 (6 bases each). The CDR3 extends over 17 amino acids. Germline values: CDR1 SNHLY, CDR2 FYNNEI. V lost 0 bases and J lost 4, with 19 bases in between. The CDR3 sequence: CASSEAVGGPHLYEQYF. DNA for the CDR3: TGTGCCAGCAGTGAAGCGGTGGGGGGCCCCCACCTATACGAGCAGTACTTC.

This clonotype was seen just once. The rearrangement joins TRBV29-1 to TRBJ2-7, with 9 positions matching TRBD1. Trimming at V came to 3 bases and at J to 12 bases, leaving 9 bases not matched to a gene. The CDR3 runs 12 residues. Germline V gives CDR1 SQVTM, CDR2 ANQGSEA. Written as DNA, the CDR3 is TGCAGCGTTGATATGGGACAGGGAGCCTCGTACTTC. Protein: CSVDMGQGASYF.

The chain links TRBV18 to TRBJ1-1, with D unresolved. Germline V CDR1 and CDR2: KGHSH, LQKENI. This CDR3 comprises 16 residues. V lost 0 bases, J lost 0 bases, and 11 bases lay in between. The CDR3 sequence: CASSPPAAYMNTEAFF. In DNA form, the CDR3 reads TGTGCCAGCTCACCACCGGCGGCCTATATGAACACTGAAGCTTTCTTT.

The V gene is TRBV2, the J gene TRBJ2-7; 8 positions match TRBD2. CDR3 length: 17 amino acids. The V segment lost 5 bases and the J segment 1 base; nucleotides outside the gene matches: 13. Germline CDR1 and CDR2: SNHLY and FYNNEI. The CDR3 nucleotides read TGTGCCAGCAGTCTATCCACCGTAGCGGGGTTTTCCTACGAGCAGTACTTC. It yields the protein CASSLSTVAGFSYEQYF.

This clonotype showed up many times. The J gene is TRBJ2-7, the V gene TRBV2; 10 nucleotides line up with TRBD2. The CDR3 totals 14 residues. V gave up 6 bases and J gave up 7 bases; unmatched junction bases: 9. Germline CDR1 SNHLY, CDR2 FYNNEI. CDR3 coding DNA: TGTGCCAGCAGGGCCGGGACTAGCGCGCGGGAGCAGTACTTC. This gives the protein CASRAGTSAREQYF.

This clonotype was recorded at least ten times. The rearrangement uses TRBV19 and TRBJ1-2; no clear D. CDR1 is LNHDA and CDR2 is SQIVND in the germline V gene (reference sequence). V lost 0 bases and J lost 7, with 18 bases in between. The CDR3 sequence is 16 residues long. CDR3 region: CASSIERTKYGSGYTF. In DNA form, the CDR3 reads TGTGCCAGTAGTATAGAGCGGACTAAATATGGCTCTGGCTACACCTTC.

This clonotype has more than one count but fewer than ten. This chain connects TRBV2 to TRBJ1-2, with D possibly matching TRBD1 (5 bases). The CDR3 loop spans 13 amino acids. Deletions cut 7 bases from V and 3 bases from J, with 12 bases between. Per germline, CDR1 SNHLY and CDR2 FYNNEI. The CDR3 DNA reads TGTGCCAGCACCTTGTCCAGGGACTATGGCTACACCTTC. Translating gives CASTLSRDYGYTF.

The chain employs TRBV12-3 or TRBV12-4 and TRBJ2-5; no definite D call. CDR3 length equals 15 residues. V was cut by 5 bases and J by 5 bases, with 18 bases left in between. CDR3 loop: CASSLNGVSWETQYF. As DNA, the CDR3 is TGTGCCAGCAGTCTGAATGGGGTCAGCTGGGAGACCCAGTACTTC.

This chain connects TRBV7-2 to TRBJ2-2; a possible D gene is TRBD1 (5 bases). The V gene's germline CDR1 is SGHTA and CDR2 FQGNSA. This CDR3 has 14 residues. Trimming cost V 5 bases and J 8 bases, with 15 bases left between them. CDR3 nucleotide sequence: TGTGCCAGCAGCCCCGGCAGGGATTTTGGGGAGCTGTTTTTT. Encoded protein: CASSPGRDFGELFF.

Many counts were recorded for this clonotype. The chain recombines TRBV12-3 or TRBV12-4 with TRBJ2-2, with D tentatively TRBD2 (5 bases). CDR3 length equals 15 residues. The V and J ends lost 1 base and 8 bases respectively, with 14 bases between them. This CDR3 reads CASSLVRTPAGELFF. The DNA of the CDR3 is TGTGCCAGCAGTTTAGTTAGGACTCCTGCGGGGGAGCTGTTTTTT.

This clonotype was observed at least ten times. The J gene is TRBJ1-2, the V gene TRBV6-2 or TRBV6-3, with a weak D call TRBD1 (6 bases). Trimming took off 2 bases at V and 8 bases at J, with 15 bases between the two ends. CDR1 is MNHEY, CDR2 SVGEGT, per germline. The CDR3 spans 14 residues. The CDR3 DNA reads TGTGCCAGCAGTTACGCCAACAGGGCACACGGCTACACCTTC. As protein: CASSYANRAHGYTF.

This clonotype was counted ten times or more. The gene calls are TRBV7-9 and TRBJ2-7, with no clear D. This CDR3 is built from 14 residues. V was trimmed by 5 bases and J by 5 bases, leaving 16 bases between them. CDR1 SEHNR and CDR2 FQNEAQ come from the germline V gene (reference sequence). The chain's CDR3 is CASSRGPAANEQYF. As DNA, the CDR3 is TGTGCCAGCAGCCGCGGACCAGCAGCCAACGAGCAGTACTTC.

DNA for the CDR3: TGCGCCAGCAGCCAAGATCGGAGCTCCGCGGGCACCGGGGAGCTGTTTTTT. Its translation is CASSQDRSSAGTGELFF. The V and J genes are TRBV4-3 and TRBJ2-2, with a possible D match to TRBD2 (5 bases). The CDR3 is 17 residues long. CDR1 and CDR2 (germline): LGHNA, YSLEER. With 0 bases removed from V and 4 bases from J, the gap between germline ends came to 15 bases.

Many counts were recorded for this clonotype. The chain recombines TRBV6-2 or TRBV6-3 with TRBJ2-7; D not certain. CDR1 and CDR2 from the germline V gene are MNHEY and SVGEGT. V lost 0 bases to trimming and J lost 6 bases, with 12 bases between them. CDR3 length: 14 residues. The CDR3 reads CASSYSISSGEQYF. The CDR3 nucleotides are TGTGCCAGCAGTTACTCGATTAGTTCGGGCGAGCAGTACTTC.